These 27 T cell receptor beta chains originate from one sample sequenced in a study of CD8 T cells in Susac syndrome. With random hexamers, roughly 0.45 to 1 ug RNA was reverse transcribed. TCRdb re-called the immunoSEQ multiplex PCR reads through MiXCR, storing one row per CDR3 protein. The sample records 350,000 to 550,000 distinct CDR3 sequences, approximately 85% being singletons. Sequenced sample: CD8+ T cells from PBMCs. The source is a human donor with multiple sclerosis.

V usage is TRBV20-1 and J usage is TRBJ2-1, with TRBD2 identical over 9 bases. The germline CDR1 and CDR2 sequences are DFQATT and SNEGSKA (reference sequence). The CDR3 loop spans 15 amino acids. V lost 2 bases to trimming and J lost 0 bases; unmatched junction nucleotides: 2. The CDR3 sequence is CSARNSGGSYNEQFF. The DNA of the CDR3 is TGCAGTGCTAGAAATAGCGGGGGCTCCTACAATGAGCAGTTCTTC.

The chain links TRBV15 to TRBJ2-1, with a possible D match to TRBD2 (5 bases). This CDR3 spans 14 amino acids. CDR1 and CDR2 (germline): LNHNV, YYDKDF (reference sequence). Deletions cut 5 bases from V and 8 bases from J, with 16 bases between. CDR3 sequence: CATSPGITIHEQFF. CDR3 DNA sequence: TGTGCCACCAGCCCCGGGATAACTATTCATGAGCAGTTCTTC.

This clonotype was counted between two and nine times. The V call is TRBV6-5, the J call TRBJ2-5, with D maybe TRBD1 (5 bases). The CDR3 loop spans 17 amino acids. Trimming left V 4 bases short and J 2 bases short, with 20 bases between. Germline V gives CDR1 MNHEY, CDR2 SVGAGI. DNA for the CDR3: TGTGCCAGCAGTTCCCGGGCGGCACAGGAACTACAAGAGACCCAGTACTTC. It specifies CASSSRAAQELQETQYF.

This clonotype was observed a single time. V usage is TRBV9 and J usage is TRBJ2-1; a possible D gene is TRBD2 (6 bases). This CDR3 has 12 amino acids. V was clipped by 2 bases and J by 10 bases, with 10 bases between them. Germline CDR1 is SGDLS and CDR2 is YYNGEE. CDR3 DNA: TGTGCCAGCAGCGTTTTCGGGGGAGAGCAGTTCTTC. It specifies CASSVFGGEQFF.

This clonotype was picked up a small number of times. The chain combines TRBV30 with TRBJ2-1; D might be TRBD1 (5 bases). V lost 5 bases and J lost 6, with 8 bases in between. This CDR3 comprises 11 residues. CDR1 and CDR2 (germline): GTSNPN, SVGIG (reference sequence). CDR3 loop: CAWWGGNEQFF. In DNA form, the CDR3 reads TGTGCCTGGTGGGGCGGCAATGAGCAGTTCTTC. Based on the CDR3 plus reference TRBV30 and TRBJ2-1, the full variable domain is SQTIHQWPATLVQPVGSPLSLECTVEGTSNPNLYWYRQAAGRGLQLLFYSVGIGQISSEVPQNLSASRPQDRQFILSSKKLLLSDSGFYLCAWWGGNEQFFGPGTRLTVL.

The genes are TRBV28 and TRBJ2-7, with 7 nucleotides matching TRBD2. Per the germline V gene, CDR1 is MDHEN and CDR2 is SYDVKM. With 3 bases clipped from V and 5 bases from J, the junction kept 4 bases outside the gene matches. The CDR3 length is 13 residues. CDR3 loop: CASSLVRGDEQYF. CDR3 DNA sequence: TGTGCCAGCAGTTTGGTCCGGGGGGACGAGCAGTACTTC.

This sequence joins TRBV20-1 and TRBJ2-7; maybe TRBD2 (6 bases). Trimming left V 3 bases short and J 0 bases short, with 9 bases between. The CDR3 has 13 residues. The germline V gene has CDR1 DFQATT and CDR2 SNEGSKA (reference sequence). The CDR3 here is CSASGSLSYEQYF. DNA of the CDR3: TGCAGTGCTAGCGGGAGTCTCTCCTACGAGCAGTACTTC.

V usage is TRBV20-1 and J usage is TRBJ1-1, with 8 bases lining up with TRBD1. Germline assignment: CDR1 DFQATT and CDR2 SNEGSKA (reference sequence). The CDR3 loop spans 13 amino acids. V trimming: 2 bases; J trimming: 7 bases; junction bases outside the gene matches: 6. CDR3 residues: CSARSRGRGEAFF. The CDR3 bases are TGCAGTGCTAGATCCAGGGGGCGAGGTGAAGCTTTCTTT.

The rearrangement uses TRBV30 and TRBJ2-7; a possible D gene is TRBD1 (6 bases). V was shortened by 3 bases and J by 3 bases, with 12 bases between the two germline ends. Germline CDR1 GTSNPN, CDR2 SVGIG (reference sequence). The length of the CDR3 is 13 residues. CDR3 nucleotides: TGTGCCTGGAGACGACAGGAGGACTACGAGCAGTACTTC. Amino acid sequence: CAWRRQEDYEQYF.

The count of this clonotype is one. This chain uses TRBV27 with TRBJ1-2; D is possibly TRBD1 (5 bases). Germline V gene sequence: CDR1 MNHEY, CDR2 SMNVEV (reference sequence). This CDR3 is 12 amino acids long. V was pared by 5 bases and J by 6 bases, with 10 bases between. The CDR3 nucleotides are TGTGCCAGCAGTATGGGGGGGAATGGCTACACCTTC. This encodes CASSMGGNGYTF.

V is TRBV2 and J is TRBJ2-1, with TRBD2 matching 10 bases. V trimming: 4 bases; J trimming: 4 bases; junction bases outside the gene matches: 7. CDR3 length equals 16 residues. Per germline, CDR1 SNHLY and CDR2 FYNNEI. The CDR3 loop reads CASSGPGTSEYNEQFF. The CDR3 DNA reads TGTGCCAGCAGTGGCCCGGGGACTAGCGAATACAATGAGCAGTTCTTC.

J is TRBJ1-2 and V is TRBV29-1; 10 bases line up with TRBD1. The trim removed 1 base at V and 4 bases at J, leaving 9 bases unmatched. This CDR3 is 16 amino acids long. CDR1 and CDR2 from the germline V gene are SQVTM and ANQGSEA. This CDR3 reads CSVEGGQGELSYGYTF. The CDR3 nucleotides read TGCAGCGTTGAAGGAGGACAGGGGGAGTTAAGCTATGGCTACACCTTC.

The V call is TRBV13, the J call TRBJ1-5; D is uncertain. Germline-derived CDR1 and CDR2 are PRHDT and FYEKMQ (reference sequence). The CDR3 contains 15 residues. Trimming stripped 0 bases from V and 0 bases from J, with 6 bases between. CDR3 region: CASSLGGNSNQPQHF. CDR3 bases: TGTGCCAGCAGCTTAGGGGGGAATAGCAATCAGCCCCAGCATTTT. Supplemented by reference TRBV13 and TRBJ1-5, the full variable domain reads AAGVIQSPRHLIKEKRETATLKCYPIPRHDTVYWYQQGPGQDPQFLISFYEKMQSDKGSIPDRFSAQQFSDYHSELNMSSLELGDSALYFCASSLGGNSNQPQHFGDGTRLSIL.

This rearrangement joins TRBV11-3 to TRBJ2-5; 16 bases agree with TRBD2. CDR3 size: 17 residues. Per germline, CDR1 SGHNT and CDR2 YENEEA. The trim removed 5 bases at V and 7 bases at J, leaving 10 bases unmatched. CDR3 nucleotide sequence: TGTGCCAGCAGCCCGGGGACTAGCGGGAGGGCCGGAGGGACCCAGTACTTC. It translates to CASSPGTSGRAGGTQYF.

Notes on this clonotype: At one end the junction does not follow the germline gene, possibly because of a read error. CDR3 in amino acids: CATSLDRGRATGELFF. CDR3 nucleotide sequence: TGCGCCACCAGCCTTGACAGGGGGCGCGCCACCGGGGAGCTGTTTTTT. This chain connects TRBV4-1 to TRBJ2-2; 10 bases match TRBD1. Germline values: CDR1 MGHRA, CDR2 YSYEKL. The CDR3 spans 16 residues.

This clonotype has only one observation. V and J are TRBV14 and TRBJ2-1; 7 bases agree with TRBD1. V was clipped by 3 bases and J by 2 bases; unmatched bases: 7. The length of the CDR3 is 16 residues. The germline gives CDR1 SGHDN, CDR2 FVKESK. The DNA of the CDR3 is TGTGCCAGCAGCCAGAAACACAGGGGAACCTACAATGAGCAGTTCTTC. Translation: CASSQKHRGTYNEQFF.

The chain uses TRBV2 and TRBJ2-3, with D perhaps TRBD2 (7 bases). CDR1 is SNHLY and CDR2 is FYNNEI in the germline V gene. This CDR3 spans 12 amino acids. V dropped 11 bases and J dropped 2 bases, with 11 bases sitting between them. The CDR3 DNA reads TGTGCCCAAGGGGGGGACACAGATACGCAGTATTTT. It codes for CAQGGDTDTQYF.

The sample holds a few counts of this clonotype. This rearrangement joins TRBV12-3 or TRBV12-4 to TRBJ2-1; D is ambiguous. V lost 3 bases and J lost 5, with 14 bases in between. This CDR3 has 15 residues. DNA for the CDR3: TGTGCCAGCAGTTTTTTGGGTGGTCCGAACAATGAGCAGTTCTTC. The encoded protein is CASSFLGGPNNEQFF.

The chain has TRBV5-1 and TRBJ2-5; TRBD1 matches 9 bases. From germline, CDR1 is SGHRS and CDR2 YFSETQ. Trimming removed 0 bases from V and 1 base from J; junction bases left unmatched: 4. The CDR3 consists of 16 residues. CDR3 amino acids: CASSLGTGEAQETQYF. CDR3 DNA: TGCGCCAGCAGCTTGGGGACAGGGGAGGCCCAAGAGACCCAGTACTTC. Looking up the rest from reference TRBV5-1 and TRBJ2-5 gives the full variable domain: KAGVTQTPRYLIKTRGQQVTLSCSPISGHRSVSWYQQTPGQGLQFLFEYFSETQRNKGNFPGRFSGRQFSNSRSEMNVSTLELGDSALYLCASSLGTGEAQETQYFGPGTRLLVL.

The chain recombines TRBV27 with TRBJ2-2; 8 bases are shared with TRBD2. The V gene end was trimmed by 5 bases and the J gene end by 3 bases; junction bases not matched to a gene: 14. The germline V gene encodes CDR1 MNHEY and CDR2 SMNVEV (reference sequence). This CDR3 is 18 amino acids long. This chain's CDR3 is CASSVLESGAGDTGELFF. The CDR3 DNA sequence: TGTGCCAGCAGTGTATTAGAATCGGGAGCGGGAGACACCGGGGAGCTGTTTTTT.

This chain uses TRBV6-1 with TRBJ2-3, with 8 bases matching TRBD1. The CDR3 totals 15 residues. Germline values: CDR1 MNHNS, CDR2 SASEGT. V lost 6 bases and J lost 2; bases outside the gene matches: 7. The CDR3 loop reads CASSLGQDLTDTQYF. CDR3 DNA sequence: TGTGCCAGCAGCTTGGGACAGGACCTCACAGATACGCAGTATTTT.

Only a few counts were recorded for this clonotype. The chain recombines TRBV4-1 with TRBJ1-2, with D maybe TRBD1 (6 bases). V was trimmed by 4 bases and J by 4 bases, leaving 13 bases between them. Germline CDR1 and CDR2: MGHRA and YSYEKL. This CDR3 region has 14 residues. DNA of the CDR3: TGCGCCAGCAGCCTGTCGACAGGCGTCTATGGCTACACCTTC. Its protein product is CASSLSTGVYGYTF.

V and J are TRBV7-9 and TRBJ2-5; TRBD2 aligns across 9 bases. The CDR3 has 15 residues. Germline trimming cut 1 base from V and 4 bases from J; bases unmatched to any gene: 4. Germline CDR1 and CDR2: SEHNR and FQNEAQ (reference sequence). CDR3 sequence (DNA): TGTGCCAGCAGCTTAGAAGCGGGGGGAGTAGAGACCCAGTACTTC. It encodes CASSLEAGGVETQYF.

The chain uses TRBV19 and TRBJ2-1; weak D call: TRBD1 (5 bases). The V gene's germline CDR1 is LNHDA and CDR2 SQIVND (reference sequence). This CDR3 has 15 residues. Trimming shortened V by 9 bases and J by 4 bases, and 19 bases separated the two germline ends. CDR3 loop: CASSHDSELYNEQFF. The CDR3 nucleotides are TGTGCCAGCTCACACGACAGCGAACTTTACAATGAGCAGTTCTTC.

CDR3 sequence: CASSHRQGSYEQYF. In DNA, the CDR3 is TGCGCCAGCAGCCATCGACAGGGCTCTTACGAGCAGTACTTC. The chain links TRBV4-1 to TRBJ2-7; 7 bases line up with TRBD1. Germline V gene data show CDR1 as MGHRA and CDR2 as YSYEKL. Trimming at V came to 3 bases and at J to 4 bases, leaving 6 bases not matched to a gene. This CDR3 is 14 amino acids long.

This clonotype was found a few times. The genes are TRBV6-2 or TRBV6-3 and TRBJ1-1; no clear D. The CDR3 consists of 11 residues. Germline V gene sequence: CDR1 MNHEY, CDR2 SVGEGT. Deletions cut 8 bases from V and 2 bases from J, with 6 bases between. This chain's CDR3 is CASGQNTEAFF. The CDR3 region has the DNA TGTGCCAGCGGTCAAAACACTGAAGCTTTCTTT.

Here the CDR3 DNA reads TGTGCCAGCATTGGACAGGGGGTAATTTCGTACTTC. Its translation: CASIGQGVISYF. The chain recombines TRBV2 with TRBJ2-5; 10 bases line up with TRBD1. Germline values: CDR1 SNHLY, CDR2 FYNNEI. The CDR3 spans 12 residues. The J segment lost 13 bases and the V segment lost 7 bases, leaving 9 bases of the junction unmatched. The whole variable domain, remainder taken from reference TRBV2 and TRBJ2-5, is EPEVTQTPSHQVTQMGQEVILRCVPISNHLYFYWYRQILGQKVEFLVSFYNNEISEKSEIFDDQFSVERPDGSNFTLKIRSTKLEDSAMYFCASIGQGVISYFGPGTRLLVL.